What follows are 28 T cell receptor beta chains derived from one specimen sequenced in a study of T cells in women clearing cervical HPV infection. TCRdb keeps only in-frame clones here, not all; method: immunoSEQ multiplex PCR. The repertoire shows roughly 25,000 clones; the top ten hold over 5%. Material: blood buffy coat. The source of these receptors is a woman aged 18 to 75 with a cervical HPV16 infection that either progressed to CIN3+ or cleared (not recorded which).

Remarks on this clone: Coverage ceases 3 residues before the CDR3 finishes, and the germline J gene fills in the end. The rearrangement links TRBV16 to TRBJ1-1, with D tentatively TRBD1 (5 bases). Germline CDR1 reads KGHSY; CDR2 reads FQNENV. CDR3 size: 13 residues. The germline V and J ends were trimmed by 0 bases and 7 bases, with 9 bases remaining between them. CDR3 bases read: TGTGCCAGCAGCCAATCTGGGAGGGGTGAA. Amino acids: CASSQSGRGE. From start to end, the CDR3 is CASSQSGRGEAFF.

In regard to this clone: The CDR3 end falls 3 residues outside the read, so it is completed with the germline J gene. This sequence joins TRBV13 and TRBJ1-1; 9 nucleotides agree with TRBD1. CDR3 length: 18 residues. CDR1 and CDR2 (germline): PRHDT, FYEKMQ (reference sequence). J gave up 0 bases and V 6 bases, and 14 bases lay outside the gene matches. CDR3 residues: CASRNLRDRVPMNTEAFF. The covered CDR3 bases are TGTGCCAGCAGAAATCTCCGGGACAGGGTCCCCATGAACACTGAA. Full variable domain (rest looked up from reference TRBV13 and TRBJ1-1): AAGVIQSPRHLIKEKRETATLKCYPIPRHDTVYWYQQGPGQDPQFLISFYEKMQSDKGSIPDRFSAQQFSDYHSELNMSSLELGDSALYFCASRNLRDRVPMNTEAFFGQGTRLTVV.

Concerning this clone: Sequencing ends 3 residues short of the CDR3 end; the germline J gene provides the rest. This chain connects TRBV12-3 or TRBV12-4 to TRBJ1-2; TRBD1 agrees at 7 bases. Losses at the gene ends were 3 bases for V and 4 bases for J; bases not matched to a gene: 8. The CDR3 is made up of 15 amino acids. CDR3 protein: CASSFEGAPIYGYTF. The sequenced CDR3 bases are TGTGCCAGCAGTTTTGAGGGGGCGCCTATCTATGGC.

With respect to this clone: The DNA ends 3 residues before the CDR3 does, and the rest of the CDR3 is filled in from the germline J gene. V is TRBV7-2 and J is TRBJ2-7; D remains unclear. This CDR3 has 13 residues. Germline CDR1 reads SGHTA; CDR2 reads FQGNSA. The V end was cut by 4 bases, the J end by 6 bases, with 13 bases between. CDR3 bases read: TGTGCCAGCAGCTCCGGAAAAGGGCTCGAG. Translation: CASSSGKGLE. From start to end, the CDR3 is CASSSGKGLEQYF.

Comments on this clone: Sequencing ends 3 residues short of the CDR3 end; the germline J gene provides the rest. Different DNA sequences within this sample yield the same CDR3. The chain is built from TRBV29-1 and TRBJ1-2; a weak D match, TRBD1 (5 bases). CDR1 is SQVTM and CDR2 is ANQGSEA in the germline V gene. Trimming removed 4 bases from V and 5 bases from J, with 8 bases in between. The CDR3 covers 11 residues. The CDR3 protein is CSVGGGYGYTF. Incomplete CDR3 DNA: TGCAGCGTTGGGGGGGGGTATGGC.

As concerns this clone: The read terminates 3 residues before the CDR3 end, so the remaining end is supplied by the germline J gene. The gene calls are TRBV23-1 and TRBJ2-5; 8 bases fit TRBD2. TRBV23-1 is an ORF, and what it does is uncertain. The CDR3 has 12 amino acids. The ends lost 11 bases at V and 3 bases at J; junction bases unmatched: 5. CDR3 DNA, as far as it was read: TGCGCCCGGGGGGGGCGCGAAGAGACC. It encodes CARGGREET. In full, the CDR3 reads CARGGREETQYF.

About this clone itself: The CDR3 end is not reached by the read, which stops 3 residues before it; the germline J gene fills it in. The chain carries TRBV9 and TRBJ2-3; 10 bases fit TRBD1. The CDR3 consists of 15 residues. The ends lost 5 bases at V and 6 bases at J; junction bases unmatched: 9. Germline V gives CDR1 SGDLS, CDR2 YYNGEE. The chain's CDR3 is CASSRGTGVRDTQYF. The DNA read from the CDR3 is TGTGCCAGCAGTCGTGGGACAGGGGTTAGGGATACG.

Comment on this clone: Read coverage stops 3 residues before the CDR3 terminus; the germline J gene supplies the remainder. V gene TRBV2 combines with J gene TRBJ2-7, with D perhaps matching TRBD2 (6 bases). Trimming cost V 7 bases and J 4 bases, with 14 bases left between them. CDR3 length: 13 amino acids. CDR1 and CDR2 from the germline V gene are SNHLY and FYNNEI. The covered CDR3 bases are TGTGCCAGCACCGGAGGGCTGGATTACGAG. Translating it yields CASTGGLDYE. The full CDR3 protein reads CASTGGLDYEQYF.

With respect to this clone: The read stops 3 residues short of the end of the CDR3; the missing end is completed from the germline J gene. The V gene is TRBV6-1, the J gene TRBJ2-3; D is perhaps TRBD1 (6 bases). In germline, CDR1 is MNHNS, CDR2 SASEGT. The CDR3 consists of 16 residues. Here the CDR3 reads CASSERGGYSNQPQYF. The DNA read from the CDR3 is TGTGCCAGCAGTGAAAGAGGGGGTTATAGCAATCAGCCG.

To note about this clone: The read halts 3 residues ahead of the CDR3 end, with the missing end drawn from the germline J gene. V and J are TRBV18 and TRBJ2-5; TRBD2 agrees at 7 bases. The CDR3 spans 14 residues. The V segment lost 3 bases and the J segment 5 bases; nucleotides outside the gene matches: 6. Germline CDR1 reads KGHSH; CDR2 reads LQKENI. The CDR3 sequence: CASSPSGSGETQYF. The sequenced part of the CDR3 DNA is TGTGCCAGCTCACCTAGCGGGTCGGGTGAGACC. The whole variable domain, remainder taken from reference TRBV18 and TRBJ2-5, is NAGVMQNPRHLVRRRGQEARLRCSPMKGHSHVYWYRQLPEEGLKFMVYLQKENIIDESGMPKERFSAEFPKEGPSILRIQQVVRGDSAAYFCASSPSGSGETQYFGPGTRLLVL.

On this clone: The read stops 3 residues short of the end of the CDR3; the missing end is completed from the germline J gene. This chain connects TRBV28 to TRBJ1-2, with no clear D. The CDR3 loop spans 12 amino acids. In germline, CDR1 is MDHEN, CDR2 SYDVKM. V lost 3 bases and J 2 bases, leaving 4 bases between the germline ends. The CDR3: CASSFRNYGYTF. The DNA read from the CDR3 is TGTGCCAGCAGTTTCAGAAACTATGGC.

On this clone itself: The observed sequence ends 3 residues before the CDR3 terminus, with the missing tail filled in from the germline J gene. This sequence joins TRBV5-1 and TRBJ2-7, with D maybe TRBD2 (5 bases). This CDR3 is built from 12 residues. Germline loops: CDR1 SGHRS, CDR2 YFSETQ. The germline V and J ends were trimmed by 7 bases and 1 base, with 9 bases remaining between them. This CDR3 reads CASVGDSYEQYF. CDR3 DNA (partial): TGCGCCAGCGTCGGGGATTCCTACGAG.

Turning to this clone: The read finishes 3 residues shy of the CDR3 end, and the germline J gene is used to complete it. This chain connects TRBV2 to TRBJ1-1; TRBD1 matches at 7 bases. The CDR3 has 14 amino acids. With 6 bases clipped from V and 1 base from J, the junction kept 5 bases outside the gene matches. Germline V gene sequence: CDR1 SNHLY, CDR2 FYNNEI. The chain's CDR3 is CASSEGAPNTEAFF. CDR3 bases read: TGTGCCAGCAGCGAGGGGGCACCGAACACTGAA.

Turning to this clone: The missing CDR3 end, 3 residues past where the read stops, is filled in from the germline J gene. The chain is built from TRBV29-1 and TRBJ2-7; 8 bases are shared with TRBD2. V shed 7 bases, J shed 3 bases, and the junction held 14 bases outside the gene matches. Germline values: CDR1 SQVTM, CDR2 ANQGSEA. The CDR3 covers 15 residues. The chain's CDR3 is CSALGLNSGDYEQYF. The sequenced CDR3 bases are TGCAGCGCCCTGGGGCTCAATAGCGGGGACTACGAG.

CDR3 amino acids: CASSPRTGGSPLHF. CDR3 DNA, as far as it was read: TGTGCCAGCAGCCCGCGGACAGGGGGCTCACCC. The chain links TRBV7-6 to TRBJ1-6; TRBD1 matches at 11 bases. The sequence runs out 3 residues before the end of the CDR3; the remainder is reconstructed from the germline J gene. This CDR3 comprises 14 residues. Trimming removed 5 bases from V and 10 bases from J; junction bases left unmatched: 4. Germline V lookup: CDR1 SGHVS, CDR2 FNYEAQ. The whole variable domain, filled in from reference TRBV7-6 and TRBJ1-6, reads GAGVSQSPRYKVTKRGQDVALRCDPISGHVSLYWYRQALGQGPEFLTYFNYEAQQDKSGLPNDRFSAERPEGSISTLTIQRTEQRDSAMYRCASSPRTGGSPLHFGNGTRLTVT.

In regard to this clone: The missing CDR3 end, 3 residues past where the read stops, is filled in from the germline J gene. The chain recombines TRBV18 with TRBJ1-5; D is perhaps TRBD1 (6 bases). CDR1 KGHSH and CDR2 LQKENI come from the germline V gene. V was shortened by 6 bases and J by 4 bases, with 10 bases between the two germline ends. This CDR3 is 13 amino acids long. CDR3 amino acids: CASSRDTNQPQHF. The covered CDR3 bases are TGTGCCAGCTCTCGGGACACAAATCAGCCC.

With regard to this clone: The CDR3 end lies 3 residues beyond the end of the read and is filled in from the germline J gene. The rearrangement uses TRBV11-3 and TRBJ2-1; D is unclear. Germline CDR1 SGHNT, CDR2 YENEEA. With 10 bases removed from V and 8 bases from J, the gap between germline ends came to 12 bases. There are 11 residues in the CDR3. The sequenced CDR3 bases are TGTGCCACCAAGATAGTCGATGAG. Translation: CATKIVDE. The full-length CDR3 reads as CATKIVDEQFF.

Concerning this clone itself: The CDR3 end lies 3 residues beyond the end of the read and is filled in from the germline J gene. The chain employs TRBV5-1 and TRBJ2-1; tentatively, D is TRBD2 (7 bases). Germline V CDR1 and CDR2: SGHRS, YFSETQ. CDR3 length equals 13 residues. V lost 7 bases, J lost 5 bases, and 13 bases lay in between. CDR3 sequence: CASRGGVHNEQFF. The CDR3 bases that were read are TGCGCCAGCCGAGGGGGGGTTCACAATGAG.

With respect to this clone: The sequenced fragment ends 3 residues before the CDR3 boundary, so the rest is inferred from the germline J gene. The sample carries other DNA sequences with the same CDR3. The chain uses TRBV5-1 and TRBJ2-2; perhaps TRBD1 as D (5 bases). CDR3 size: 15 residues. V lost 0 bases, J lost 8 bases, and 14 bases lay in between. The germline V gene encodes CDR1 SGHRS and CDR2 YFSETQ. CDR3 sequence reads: CASSLVQGSIGELFF. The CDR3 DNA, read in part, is TGCGCCAGCAGCTTGGTGCAGGGCTCTATTGGGGAG. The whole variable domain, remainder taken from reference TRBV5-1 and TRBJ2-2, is KAGVTQTPRYLIKTRGQQVTLSCSPISGHRSVSWYQQTPGQGLQFLFEYFSETQRNKGNFPGRFSGRQFSNSRSEMNVSTLELGDSALYLCASSLVQGSIGELFFGEGSRLTVL.

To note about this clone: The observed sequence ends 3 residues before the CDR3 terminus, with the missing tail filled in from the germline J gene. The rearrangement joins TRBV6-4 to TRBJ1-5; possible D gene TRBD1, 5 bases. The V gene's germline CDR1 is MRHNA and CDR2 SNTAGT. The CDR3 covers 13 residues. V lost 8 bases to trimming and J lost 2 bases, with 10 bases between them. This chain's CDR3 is CASGLGGNQPQHF. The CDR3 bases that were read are TGTGCCAGCGGGTTAGGGGGCAATCAGCCC.

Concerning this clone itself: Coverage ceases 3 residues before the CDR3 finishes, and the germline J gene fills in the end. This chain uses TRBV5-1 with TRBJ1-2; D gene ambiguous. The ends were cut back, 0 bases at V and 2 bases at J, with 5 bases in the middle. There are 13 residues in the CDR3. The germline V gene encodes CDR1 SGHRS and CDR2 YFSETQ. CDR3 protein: CASSLDTNYGYTF. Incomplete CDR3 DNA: TGCGCCAGCAGCTTGGACACCAACTATGGC.

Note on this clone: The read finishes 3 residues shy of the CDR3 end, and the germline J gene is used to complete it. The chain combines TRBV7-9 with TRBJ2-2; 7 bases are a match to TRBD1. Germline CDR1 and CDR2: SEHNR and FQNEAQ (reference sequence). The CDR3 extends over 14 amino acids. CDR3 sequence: CASSYTGVNEKLFF. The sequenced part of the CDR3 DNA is TGTGCCAGCAGCTATACAGGGGTTAATGAAAAG.

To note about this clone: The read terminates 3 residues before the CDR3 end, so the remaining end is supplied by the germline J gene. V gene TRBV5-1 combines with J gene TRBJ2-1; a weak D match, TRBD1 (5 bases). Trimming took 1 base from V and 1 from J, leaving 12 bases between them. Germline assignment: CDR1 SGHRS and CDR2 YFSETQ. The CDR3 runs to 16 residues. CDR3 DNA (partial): TGCGCCAGCAGCTTGACCACAGGTTTTTCCTACAATGAG. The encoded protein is CASSLTTGFSYNE. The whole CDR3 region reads CASSLTTGFSYNEQFF.

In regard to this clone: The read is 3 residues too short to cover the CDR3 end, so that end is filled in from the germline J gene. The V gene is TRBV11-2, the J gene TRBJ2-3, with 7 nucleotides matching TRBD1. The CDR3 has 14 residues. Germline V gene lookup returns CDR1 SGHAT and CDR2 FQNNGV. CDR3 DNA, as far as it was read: TGTGCCAGCAGCTTGGACAGGTTCCAAGAGACG. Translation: CASSLDRFQET. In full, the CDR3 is CASSLDRFQETQYF.

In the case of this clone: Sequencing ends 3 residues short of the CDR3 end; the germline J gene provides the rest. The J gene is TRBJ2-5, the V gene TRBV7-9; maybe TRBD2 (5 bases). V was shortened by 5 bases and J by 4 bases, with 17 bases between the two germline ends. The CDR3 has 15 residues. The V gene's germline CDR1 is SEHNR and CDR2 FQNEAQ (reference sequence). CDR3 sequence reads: CASSTPGLGLETQYF. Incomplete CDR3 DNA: TGTGCCAGCAGCACCCCGGGGTTGGGATTAGAGACC.

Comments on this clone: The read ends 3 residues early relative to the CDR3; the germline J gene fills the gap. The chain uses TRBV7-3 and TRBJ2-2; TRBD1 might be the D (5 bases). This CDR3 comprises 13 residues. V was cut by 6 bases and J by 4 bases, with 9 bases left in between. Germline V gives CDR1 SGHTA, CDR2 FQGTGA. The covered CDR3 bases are TGTGCCAGCAGTCAAACAGGCACCGGGGAG. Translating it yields CASSQTGTGE. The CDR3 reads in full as CASSQTGTGELFF.

Here the CDR3 reads CASERNSNTGELFF. The covered CDR3 bases are TGCGCCAGCGAGCGGAACAGTAACACCGGGGAG. The V gene is TRBV5-1, the J gene TRBJ2-2; tentatively, D is TRBD2 (5 bases). The DNA ends 3 residues before the CDR3 does, and the rest of the CDR3 is filled in from the germline J gene. The CDR3 sequence is 14 residues long. V was cut by 7 bases and J by 2 bases, with 12 bases left in between. Germline V gene data show CDR1 as SGHRS and CDR2 as YFSETQ. Full variable domain (outside the CDR3, taken from reference TRBV5-1 and TRBJ2-2): KAGVTQTPRYLIKTRGQQVTLSCSPISGHRSVSWYQQTPGQGLQFLFEYFSETQRNKGNFPGRFSGRQFSNSRSEMNVSTLELGDSALYLCASERNSNTGELFFGEGSRLTVL.

CDR3 DNA (partial): TGCGCCAGCAGATACGAAACCTCTGCCGGTGGAAACACC. It codes for CASRYETSAGGNT. The full CDR3 protein is CASRYETSAGGNTIYF. The J gene is TRBJ1-3, the V gene TRBV23-1; D is unresolved. The read is 3 residues too short to cover the CDR3 end, so that end is filled in from the germline J gene. TRBV23-1 is recorded as an ORF, its role being uncertain. V lost 6 bases and J lost 3, with 18 bases in between. The CDR3 is 16 residues long.